Each of the 16 T cell receptor beta chains below was sequenced from the same sample in a study of human T cells and chemical hapten exposure. TCRdb called the RACE reads again in MiXCR, with one record for every CDR3 protein. The sample records about 46,000 distinct CDR3 sequences, over 3.5% being singletons. Stated time point: healthy volunteer bleed at 2 weeks. Blood, whole and unfractionated, served as the source for total RNA extraction. Material: whole blood. Receptors originate from a female donor in good health. Some clones in this sample may be carry-over from other donors' samples.

This clonotype was found many times. This rearrangement joins TRBV29-1 to TRBJ1-4; 7 bases are shared with TRBD1. The CDR3 length is 13 residues. The junction had 8 bases not matched to a gene; V was cut back by 6 bases and J by 7 bases. In germline, CDR1 is SQVTM, CDR2 ANQGSEA. CDR3 loop: CSVAHRGGEKLFF. The CDR3 DNA follows: TGCAGCGTAGCCCACAGGGGCGGTGAAAAACTGTTTTTT.

This clonotype was recorded many times. This rearrangement joins TRBV6-5 to TRBJ1-2; D is unresolved. From germline, CDR1 is MNHEY and CDR2 SVGAGI. The CDR3 extends over 13 amino acids. Trimming cost V 7 bases and J 6 bases, with 15 bases left between them. CDR3 region: CASTPGEPDGYTF. In DNA form, the CDR3 reads TGTGCCAGCACCCCCGGGGAGCCGGATGGCTACACCTTC.

This clonotype was seen at least ten times. The junction shows a germline mismatch at one end, possibly a read error. The V gene is TRBV2, the J gene TRBJ2-2; a possible D gene is TRBD2 (6 bases). This CDR3 spans 14 amino acids. The germline V gene encodes CDR1 SNHLY and CDR2 FYNNEI. CDR3 coding DNA: TGTGCCAGCAAAGGCGGGGAAACCCCCCGGGGAGCTGTCTTT. It yields the protein CASKGGETPRGAVF.

In this sample, this clonotype turned up many times. V usage is TRBV28 and J usage is TRBJ2-7; maybe TRBD2 (6 bases). The germline gives CDR1 MDHEN, CDR2 SYDVKM. V was clipped by 7 bases and J by 3 bases, with 10 bases between them. This CDR3 comprises 12 residues. The CDR3, as DNA: TGTGCCAGCACAAGGGACTTCTACGAGCAGTACTTC. Its translation is CASTRDFYEQYF.

This clonotype was recorded many times. The chain couples TRBV5-5 to TRBJ1-2; 9 bases are a match to TRBD1. CDR3 size: 18 residues. CDR1 is SGHKS, CDR2 YYEKEE, per germline (reference sequence). V was clipped by 1 base and J by 5 bases; unmatched bases: 15. The CDR3 bases are TGTGCCAGCAGCTTGACCGTGACAGGGGGTAGCCCCCCGTATGGCTACACCTTC. Translated: CASSLTVTGGSPPYGYTF.

This clonotype was detected ten times or more. This rearrangement joins TRBV20-1 to TRBJ1-6, with D possibly matching TRBD1 (6 bases). CDR1 and CDR2 from the germline V gene are DFQATT and SNEGSKA (reference sequence). Between the trimmed V and J ends, which lost 1 base and 7 bases, there was a span of 17 bases. This CDR3 is 16 amino acids long. The CDR3 is CSARVGGTQINSPLHF. The DNA for the CDR3 is TGCAGTGCTAGAGTAGGCGGGACACAGATAAATTCACCCCTCCACTTT.

This clonotype was counted between two and nine times. V and J are TRBV11-2 and TRBJ1-1; D gene unclear. Trimming removed 0 bases at V and 6 bases at J, with 8 bases between. Germline assignment: CDR1 SGHAT and CDR2 FQNNGV. The CDR3 contains 13 residues. The CDR3, as DNA: TGTGCCAGCAGCTTAGATTCAGGTCCTGAAGCTTTCTTT. It yields the protein CASSLDSGPEAFF. The full variable domain, in which reference TRBV11-2 and TRBJ1-1 provide the parts outside the CDR3, is EAGVAQSPRYKIIEKRQSVAFWCNPISGHATLYWYQQILGQGPKLLIQFQNNGVVDDSQLPKDRFSAERLKGVDSTLKIQPAKLEDSAVYLCASSLDSGPEAFFGQGTRLTVV.

This clonotype was seen ten or more times. This sequence joins TRBV10-3 and TRBJ1-4, with a possible D match to TRBD1 (6 bases). The CDR3 is 13 residues long. The germline gives CDR1 ENHRY, CDR2 SYGVKD. V was shortened by 6 bases and J by 7 bases, with 12 bases between the two germline ends. In DNA form, the CDR3 reads TGTGCCATCAGGAAACAGGGTTCTGAAAAACTGTTTTTT. It yields the protein CAIRKQGSEKLFF.

This clonotype was found many times. This chain uses TRBV28 with TRBJ1-6; D uncertain. The V gene's germline CDR1 is MDHEN and CDR2 SYDVKM. The CDR3 runs 13 residues. V dropped 2 bases and J dropped 6 bases, with 5 bases sitting between them. CDR3 protein: CASSLGSNSPLHF. In DNA, the CDR3 is TGTGCCAGCAGTTTAGGCAGTAATTCACCCCTCCACTTT.

In its sample, this clonotype was seen a few times. The chain recombines TRBV19 with TRBJ1-5, with 7 bases aligning to TRBD1. There are 14 residues in the CDR3. Germline assignment: CDR1 LNHDA and CDR2 SQIVND (reference sequence). J lost 3 bases, V lost 6 bases, and 5 bases had no gene match. The DNA for the CDR3 is TGTGCCAGTAGAAACAGGGGCCTCAATCAGCCCCAGCATTTT. The encoded protein is CASRNRGLNQPQHF. Full variable domain (rest looked up from reference TRBV19 and TRBJ1-5): DGGITQSPKYLFRKEGQNVTLSCEQNLNHDAMYWYRQDPGQGLRLIYYSQIVNDFQKGDIAEGYSVSREKKESFPLTVTSAQKNPTAFYLCASRNRGLNQPQHFGDGTRLSIL.

This clonotype appeared a few times. The V gene is TRBV12-3 or TRBV12-4, the J gene TRBJ1-5; D possibly corresponds to TRBD1 (5 bases). Trimming took off 7 bases at V and 2 bases at J, with 12 bases between the two ends. The CDR3 has 14 residues. CDR3: CASNLWDCNQPQHF. Here the CDR3 DNA reads TGTGCCAGCAACCTGTGGGACTGCAATCAGCCCCAGCATTTT.

This clonotype was found many times. CDR3 DNA: TGTGCCAGCAGTTACTCATACAGGGCCGTGGCCACTGAAGCTTTCTTT. The encoded protein is CASSYSYRAVATEAFF. V gene TRBV6-5 combines with J gene TRBJ1-1, with a possible D match to TRBD1 (6 bases). Trimming stripped 0 bases from V and 4 bases from J, with 15 bases between. In germline, CDR1 is MNHEY, CDR2 SVGAGI. The CDR3 sequence is 16 residues long.

This clonotype was picked up many times. This rearrangement joins TRBV30 to TRBJ1-2, with a possible D match to TRBD1 (6 bases). The V end lost 0 bases, the J end lost 0 bases, and 11 bases lay between the germline ends. Germline-derived CDR1 and CDR2 are GTSNPN and SVGIG (reference sequence). This CDR3 has 15 amino acids. In nucleotides, the CDR3 is TGTGCCTGGAGTGTCCAGGGGCTCCCTAACTATGGCTACACCTTC. It codes for CAWSVQGLPNYGYTF. Looking up the rest from reference TRBV30 and TRBJ1-2 gives the full variable domain: SQTIHQWPATLVQPVGSPLSLECTVEGTSNPNLYWYRQAAGRGLQLLFYSVGIGQISSEVPQNLSASRPQDRQFILSSKKLLLSDSGFYLCAWSVQGLPNYGYTFGSGTRLTVV.

This clonotype was picked up many times. The chain uses TRBV11-3 and TRBJ2-1; D is perhaps TRBD1 or TRBD2 (5 bases each). Germline values: CDR1 SGHNT, CDR2 YENEEA. Trimming removed 8 bases at V and 1 base at J, with 6 bases between. This CDR3 comprises 12 residues. CDR3 DNA sequence: TGTGCCAGCGGGGGTTCCTACAATGAGCAGTTCTTC. Encoded protein: CASGGSYNEQFF.

The chain couples TRBV3-1 to TRBJ1-5, with 8 bases fitting TRBD1. The germline V gene encodes CDR1 LGHDT and CDR2 YNNKEL (reference sequence). The length of the CDR3 is 17 residues. After removal of 1 base from V and 2 bases from J, the junction contained 7 bases not matched to a gene. CDR3 sequence (DNA): TGTGCCAGCAGCCAAGGTCAGGGGGCTCGAGGCAATCAGCCCCAGCATTTT. Protein product: CASSQGQGARGNQPQHF.

This clonotype was seen at least ten times. The V and J genes are TRBV6-1 and TRBJ2-1; 11 bases line up with TRBD1. Trimming took 0 bases from V and 5 from J; bases not matched to a gene: 6. This CDR3 has 17 amino acids. Germline V gene sequence: CDR1 MNHNS, CDR2 SASEGT. Here the CDR3 DNA reads TGTGCCAGCAGTGAAGCGCCGGGACAGGGGGTAAACAATGAGCAGTTCTTC. Translation gives CASSEAPGQGVNNEQFF.